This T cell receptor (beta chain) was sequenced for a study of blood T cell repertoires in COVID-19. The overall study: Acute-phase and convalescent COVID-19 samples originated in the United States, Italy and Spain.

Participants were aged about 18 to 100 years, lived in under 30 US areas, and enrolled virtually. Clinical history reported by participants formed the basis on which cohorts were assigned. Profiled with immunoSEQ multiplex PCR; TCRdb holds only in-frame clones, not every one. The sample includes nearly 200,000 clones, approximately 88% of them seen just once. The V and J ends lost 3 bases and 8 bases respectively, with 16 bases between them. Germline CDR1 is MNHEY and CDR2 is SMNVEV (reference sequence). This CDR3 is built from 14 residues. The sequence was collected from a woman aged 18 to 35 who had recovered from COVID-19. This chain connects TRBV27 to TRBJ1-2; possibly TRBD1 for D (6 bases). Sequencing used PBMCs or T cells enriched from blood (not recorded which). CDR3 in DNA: TGTGCCAGCAGTTTCTTAGGACAGAACGGAGGCTACACCTTC. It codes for CASSFLGQNGGYTF.